The 6 T cell receptor beta chains below were found in one sample sequenced in a study of early T cells in non-severe SARS-CoV-2 infection. TCRdb reprocessed the 5' RACE reads via MiXCR and lists one record per CDR3 protein. The repertoire includes around 27,000 distinct CDR3 sequences, approximately 2.9% of them detected once, and 0.72% sits in the top ten. Sequenced sample: whole blood. The receptors derive from an adult who was a healthcare worker with PCR-confirmed SARS-CoV-2 infection or an uninfected control (not recorded which).

This clonotype was counted at least ten times. Here the CDR3 reads CASTRTRDRGYGYTF. CDR3 DNA: TGTGCCAGTACCCGAACAAGGGACAGGGGCTATGGCTACACCTTC. The J gene is TRBJ1-2, the V gene TRBV19; 10 bases map to TRBD1. CDR3 length: 15 amino acids. CDR1 is LNHDA and CDR2 is SQIVND in the germline V gene (reference sequence). V dropped 7 bases and J dropped 4; count of bases not matched to a gene: 9.

This clonotype appeared a few times. The gene calls are TRBV7-2 and TRBJ2-3, with D perhaps TRBD1 or TRBD2 (5 bases each). Germline V CDR1 and CDR2: SGHTA, FQGNSA. The CDR3 spans 15 residues. Trimming left V 1 base short and J 6 bases short, with 14 bases between. CDR3 protein: CASSLVRRWGDTQYF. CDR3 sequence (DNA): TGTGCCAGCAGCTTAGTACGGCGGTGGGGGGATACGCAGTATTTT. Complete variable domain (other parts from reference TRBV7-2 and TRBJ2-3): GAGVSQSPSNKVTEKGKDVELRCDPISGHTALYWYRQSLGQGLEFLIYFQGNSAPDKSGLPSDRFSAERTGGSVSTLTIQRTQQEDSAVYLCASSLVRRWGDTQYFGPGTRLTVL.

This clonotype was observed a handful of times. J is TRBJ2-5 and V is TRBV18; unclear D gene. CDR1 is KGHSH, CDR2 LQKENI, per germline. This CDR3 contains 12 residues. V dropped 3 bases and J dropped 2 bases, with 4 bases sitting between them. In DNA, the CDR3 is TGTGCCAGCTCACCTCGACAAGAGACCCAGTACTTC. Amino acids: CASSPRQETQYF.

This clonotype was observed at least ten times. This chain connects TRBV3-1 to TRBJ1-1; TRBD1 agrees at 8 bases. CDR1 is LGHDT, CDR2 YNNKEL, per germline (reference sequence). The CDR3 has 13 amino acids. The ends lost 1 base at V and 6 bases at J; junction bases unmatched: 1. CDR3 amino acids: CASSQGGQAEAFF. The CDR3 region has the DNA TGTGCCAGCAGCCAAGGGGGACAGGCTGAAGCTTTCTTT.

This clonotype was counted ten times or more. V usage is TRBV12-3 or TRBV12-4 and J usage is TRBJ2-2, with a tentative D call TRBD1 (6 bases). The V and J ends lost 5 bases and 1 base respectively, with 8 bases between them. The length of the CDR3 is 14 residues. The CDR3 sequence is CASSGQMNTGELFF. The CDR3 bases are TGTGCCAGCAGTGGACAGATGAACACCGGGGAGCTGTTTTTT.

This chain joins TRBV12-3 or TRBV12-4 and TRBJ1-1; D perhaps matches TRBD1 (5 bases). The V end was cut by 2 bases, the J end by 10 bases, with 14 bases between. This CDR3 contains 13 residues. CDR3 sequence reads: CASSLMGRRGAFF. CDR3 coding DNA: TGTGCCAGCAGTTTAATGGGGAGAAGGGGAGCTTTCTTT.